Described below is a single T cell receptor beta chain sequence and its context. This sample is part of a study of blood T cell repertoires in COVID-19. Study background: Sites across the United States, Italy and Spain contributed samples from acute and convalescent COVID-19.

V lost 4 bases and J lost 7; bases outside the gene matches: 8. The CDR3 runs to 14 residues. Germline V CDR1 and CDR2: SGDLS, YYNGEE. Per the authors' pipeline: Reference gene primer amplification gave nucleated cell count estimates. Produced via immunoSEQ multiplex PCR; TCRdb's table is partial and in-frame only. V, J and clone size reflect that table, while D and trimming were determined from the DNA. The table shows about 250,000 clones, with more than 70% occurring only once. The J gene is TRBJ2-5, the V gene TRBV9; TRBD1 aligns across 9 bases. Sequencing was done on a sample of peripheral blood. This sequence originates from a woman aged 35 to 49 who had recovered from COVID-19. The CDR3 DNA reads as TGTGCCAGCAGCACCACGACAGGGGGAGCGACCCAGTACTTC. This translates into CASSTTTGGATQYF.